This T cell receptor (beta chain) was identified in a study of blood T cell repertoires in COVID-19 (dated by TCRdb to the early 2020s). A note on the overall study: Samples covering the acute and convalescent phases of COVID-19 were provided by collaborators in the United States, Italy and Spain. The prospective study material was composed of cDNA or gDNA derived from T cells, B-cell-depleted T cells, or PBMCs. Deeply sampled blood TCRbeta repertoires from subjects exposed to, actively infected with, or recovered from COVID-19 were included in the dataset. The repertoires were released in a freely available public database intended as a resource for research on the immune response to SARS-CoV-2. Samples were obtained from the ongoing ImmuneRACE study (first 160 participants) and from 1,200 or so subjects provided by 6 global collaborators. Nearly every sample came with metadata listing a de-identified subject ID, COVID-19 status, age in years and sex. Where HLA class I and class II types were available, the types were taken from metadata supplied by the sample provider, not from assay-based typing. Beyond this particular receptor, the publication reports: How much clinical and demographic metadata was included differed by source and by participant, and the metadata was provided uncurated.

TCRbeta CDR3 regions were amplified from genomic DNA by means of the immunoSEQ Assay, a bias-controlled multiplex PCR. The authors' pipeline ran thus. Nucleated cell counts per sample were estimated from amplification of reference gene primers within the assay. To quantify the absolute abundance of each unique TCRbeta CDR3 rearrangement, sequence reads were collapsed and filtered. For each sample, productive Simpson clonality was calculated as the square root of Simpson's diversity index across productive rearrangements. The table comes from immuneACCESS by way of TCRdb, which keeps in-frame sequences with V and J called. Part of the clones is missing from these tables; in studies checked, under half for an unresolved V gene and the rest for unknown reasons. V, J and clone size reflect that table, while D and trimming were determined from the DNA. The sample contains around 97,000 clones, roughly 80% of them found a single time. Around 12% of the sample is taken by the ten largest.

Each collaborating institution followed its own protocols to collect whole blood in K2EDTA tubes. Collaborator samples were shipped for TCRbeta analysis as frozen whole blood, isolated PBMCs, or DNA extracted from either sample type. V loses 0 bases of germline sequence and J loses 2 bases, and the interval between the two ends is 10 bases. Spanning cysteine to phenylalanine, the CDR3 consists of 15 amino acids. The read is trimmed to its CDR3 DNA, 45 bases read in frame from base 1. For CDR1 and CDR2, the germline V gene (reference sequence) lists SEHNR and FQNEAQ. About this clone: Which antigen it targets is not known. No clone much larger than this one lies a single base away; base qualities are absent.

The chain joins TRBV7-9 to TRBJ2-5; the D gene assignment is ambiguous. The sequenced sample was peripheral blood. The receptor's source is a human donor in a cohort sampled during active COVID-19. CDR3 sequence: CASSLASSHQETQYF. The sequenced DNA is TGTGCCAGCAGCTTAGCGAGCTCCCATCAAGAGACCCAGTACTTC.